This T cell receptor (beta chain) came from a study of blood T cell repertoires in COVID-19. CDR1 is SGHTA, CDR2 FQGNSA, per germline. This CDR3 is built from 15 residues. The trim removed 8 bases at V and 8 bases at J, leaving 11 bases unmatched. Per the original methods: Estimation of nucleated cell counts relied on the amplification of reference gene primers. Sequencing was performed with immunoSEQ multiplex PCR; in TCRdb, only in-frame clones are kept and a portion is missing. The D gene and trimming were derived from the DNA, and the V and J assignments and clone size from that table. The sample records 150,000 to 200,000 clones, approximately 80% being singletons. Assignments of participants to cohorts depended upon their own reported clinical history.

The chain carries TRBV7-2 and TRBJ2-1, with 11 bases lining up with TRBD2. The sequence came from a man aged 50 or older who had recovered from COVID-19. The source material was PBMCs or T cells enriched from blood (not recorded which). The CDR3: CASSLSGGVFDEQFF. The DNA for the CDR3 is TGTGCCAGCTCCCTTAGCGGGGGGGTGTTTGATGAGCAGTTCTTC.